The present T cell receptor (beta chain) was sequenced within a study of blood T cells in healthy people across ages. The use of a sample-barcoded 5' primer and a J-beta primer mix characterized a second PCR of roughly 7 to 11 cycles. A template-switch adaptor containing 12 random nucleotides labeled each cDNA molecule. Every sample returned 2.5 million or more CDR3-containing paired-end reads. TCRdb processed the 5' RACE reads anew with MiXCR; each CDR3 protein has one entry. This table holds 1,500,000 or so distinct CDR3 sequences, 45% to 70% found once. Donors were systemically healthy Caucasian individuals from Russia aged about 6 to 90 years. Regarding this clonotype: The antigen remains unidentified.

V lost 3 bases and J lost 0, with 15 bases in between. The CDR3 runs 17 residues. Overall study results and limits: Both naive CD4+ cell counts and diversity were greater in long-lived donors than in aged donors.

This chain links TRBV12-3 or TRBV12-4 with TRBJ2-1; possible D gene TRBD2, 5 bases. This clonotype was sampled from a man between 18 and 35 years old in good health. Input material: blood. CDR3 in DNA: TGTGCCAGCAGTTTCCCCCTAGCTACGAGCTCCTACAATGAGCAGTTCTTC. Residues: CASSFPLATSSYNEQFF.